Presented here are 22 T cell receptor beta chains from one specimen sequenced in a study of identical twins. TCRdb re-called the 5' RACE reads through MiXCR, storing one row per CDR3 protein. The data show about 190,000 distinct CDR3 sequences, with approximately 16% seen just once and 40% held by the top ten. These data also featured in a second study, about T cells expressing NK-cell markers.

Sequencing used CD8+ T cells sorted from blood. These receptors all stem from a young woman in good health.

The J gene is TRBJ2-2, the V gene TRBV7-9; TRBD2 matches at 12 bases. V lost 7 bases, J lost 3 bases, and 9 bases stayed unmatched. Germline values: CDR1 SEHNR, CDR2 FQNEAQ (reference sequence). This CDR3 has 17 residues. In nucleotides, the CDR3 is TGTGCCAGCACCCGACCCCGGACTAGCGGGGACACCGGGGAGCTGTTTTTT. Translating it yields CASTRPRTSGDTGELFF.

The CDR3 reads CASRHRGGNEQFF. The CDR3 region has the DNA TGCGCCAGCAGGCACAGGGGTGGGAATGAGCAGTTCTTC. The chain joins TRBV4-3 to TRBJ2-1; 7 bases are a match to TRBD1. V trimming: 6 bases; J trimming: 7 bases; junction bases outside the gene matches: 6. CDR3 size: 13 residues. Germline V CDR1 and CDR2: LGHNA, YSLEER.

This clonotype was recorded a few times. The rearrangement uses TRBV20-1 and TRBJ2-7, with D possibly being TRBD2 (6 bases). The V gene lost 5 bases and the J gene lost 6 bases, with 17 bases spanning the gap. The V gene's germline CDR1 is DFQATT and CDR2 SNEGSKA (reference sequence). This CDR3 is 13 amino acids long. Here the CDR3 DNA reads TGCAGTGCTCTCCCGGGACTTAGGGGCGAGCAGTACTTC. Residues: CSALPGLRGEQYF.

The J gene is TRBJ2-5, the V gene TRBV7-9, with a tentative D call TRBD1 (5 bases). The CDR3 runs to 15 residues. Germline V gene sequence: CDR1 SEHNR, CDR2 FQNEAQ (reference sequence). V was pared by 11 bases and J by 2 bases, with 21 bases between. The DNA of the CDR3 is TGTGCCTCAAAGGGGCAGCGTTTCGGGCAAGAGACCCAGTACTTC. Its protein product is CASKGQRFGQETQYF.

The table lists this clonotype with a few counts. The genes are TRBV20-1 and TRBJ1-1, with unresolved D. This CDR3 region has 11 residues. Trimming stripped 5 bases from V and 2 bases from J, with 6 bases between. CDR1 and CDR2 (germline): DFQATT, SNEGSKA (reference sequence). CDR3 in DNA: TGCAGTGCTCCCGTTAACACTGAAGCTTTCTTT. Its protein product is CSAPVNTEAFF.

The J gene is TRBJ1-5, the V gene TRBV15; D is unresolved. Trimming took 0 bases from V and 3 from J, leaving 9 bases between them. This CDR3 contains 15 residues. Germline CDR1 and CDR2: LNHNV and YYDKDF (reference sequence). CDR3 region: CATSRDRGVNQPQHF. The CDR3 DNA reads TGTGCCACCAGCAGAGATCGAGGCGTCAATCAGCCCCAGCATTTT.

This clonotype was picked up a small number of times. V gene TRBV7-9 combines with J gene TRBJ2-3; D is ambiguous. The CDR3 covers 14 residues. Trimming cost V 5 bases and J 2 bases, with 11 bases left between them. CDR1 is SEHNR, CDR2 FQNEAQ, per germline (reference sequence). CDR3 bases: TGTGCCAGCAGCCTACCCCAACCCACAGATACGCAGTATTTT. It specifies CASSLPQPTDTQYF.

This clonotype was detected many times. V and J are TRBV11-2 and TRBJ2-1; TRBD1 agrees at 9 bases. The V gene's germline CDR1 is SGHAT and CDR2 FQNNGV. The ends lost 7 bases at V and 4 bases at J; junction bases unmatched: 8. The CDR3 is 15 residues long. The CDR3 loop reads CASTDRGTGYNEQFF. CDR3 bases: TGTGCCAGCACCGACAGGGGGACAGGGTACAATGAGCAGTTCTTC.

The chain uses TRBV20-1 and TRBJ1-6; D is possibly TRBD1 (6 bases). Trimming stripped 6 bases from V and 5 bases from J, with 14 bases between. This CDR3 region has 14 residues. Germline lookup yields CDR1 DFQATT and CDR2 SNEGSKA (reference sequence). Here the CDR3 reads CSALRDRHNSPLHF. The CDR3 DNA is TGCAGTGCCCTAAGAGACAGGCATAATTCACCCCTCCACTTT.

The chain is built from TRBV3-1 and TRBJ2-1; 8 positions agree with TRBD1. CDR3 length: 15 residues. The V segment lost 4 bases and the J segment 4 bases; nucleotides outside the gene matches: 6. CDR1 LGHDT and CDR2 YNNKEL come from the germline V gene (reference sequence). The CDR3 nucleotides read TGTGCCAGCAGCCCCGGACAGGGCTTTTACAATGAGCAGTTCTTC. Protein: CASSPGQGFYNEQFF.

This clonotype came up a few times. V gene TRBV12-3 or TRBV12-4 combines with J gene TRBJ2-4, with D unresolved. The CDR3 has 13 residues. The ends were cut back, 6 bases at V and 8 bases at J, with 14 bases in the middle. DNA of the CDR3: TGTGCCAGCAGGACGACGGATCGGGACATTCAGTACTTC. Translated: CASRTTDRDIQYF.

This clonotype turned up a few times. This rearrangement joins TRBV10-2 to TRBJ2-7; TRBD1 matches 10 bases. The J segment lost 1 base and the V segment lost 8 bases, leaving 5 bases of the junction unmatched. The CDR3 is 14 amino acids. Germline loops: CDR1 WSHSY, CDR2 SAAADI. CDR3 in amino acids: CASGGQGISYEQYF. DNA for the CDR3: TGCGCCAGCGGGGGACAGGGGATTTCCTACGAGCAGTACTTC.

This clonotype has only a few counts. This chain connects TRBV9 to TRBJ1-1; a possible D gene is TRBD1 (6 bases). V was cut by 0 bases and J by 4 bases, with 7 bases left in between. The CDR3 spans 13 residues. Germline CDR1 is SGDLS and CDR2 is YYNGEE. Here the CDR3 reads CASSVEGGTEAFF. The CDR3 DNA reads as TGTGCCAGCAGCGTAGAGGGGGGCACTGAAGCTTTCTTT.

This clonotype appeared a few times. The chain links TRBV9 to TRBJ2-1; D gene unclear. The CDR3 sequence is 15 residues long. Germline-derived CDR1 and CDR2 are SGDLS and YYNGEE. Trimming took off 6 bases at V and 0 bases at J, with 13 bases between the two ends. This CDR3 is CASNSGESSYNEQFF. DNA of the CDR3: TGTGCCAGCAATAGTGGGGAAAGCTCCTACAATGAGCAGTTCTTC.

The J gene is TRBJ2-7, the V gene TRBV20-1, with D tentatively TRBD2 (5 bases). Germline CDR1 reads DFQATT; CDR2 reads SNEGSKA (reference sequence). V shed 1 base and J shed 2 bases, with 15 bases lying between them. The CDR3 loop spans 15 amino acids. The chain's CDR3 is CSARGPGSLTYEQYF. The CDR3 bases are TGCAGTGCTAGAGGGCCGGGAAGCCTAACCTACGAGCAGTACTTC.

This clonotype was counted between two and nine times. In nucleotides, the CDR3 is TGTGCCAGCTCAACCCTCGGGACTAGATCGGATACGCAGTATTTT. It specifies CASSTLGTRSDTQYF. The chain recombines TRBV18 with TRBJ2-3; 8 bases map to TRBD2. The CDR3 is 15 residues long. Germline CDR1 reads KGHSH; CDR2 reads LQKENI. V was clipped by 5 bases and J by 6 bases; unmatched bases: 10.

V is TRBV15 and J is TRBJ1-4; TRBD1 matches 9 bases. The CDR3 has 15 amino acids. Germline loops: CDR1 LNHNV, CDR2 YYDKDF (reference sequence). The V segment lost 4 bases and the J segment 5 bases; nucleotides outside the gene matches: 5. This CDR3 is CATSTTGGGNEKLFF. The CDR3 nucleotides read TGTGCCACCAGCACAACAGGGGGCGGGAATGAAAAACTGTTTTTT.

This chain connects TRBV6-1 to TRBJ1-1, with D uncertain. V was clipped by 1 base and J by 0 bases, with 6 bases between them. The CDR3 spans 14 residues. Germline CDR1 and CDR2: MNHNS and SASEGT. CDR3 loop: CASSEGTVNTEAFF. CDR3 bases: TGTGCCAGCAGTGAAGGGACGGTGAACACTGAAGCTTTCTTT.

The CDR3 reads CASGGSQRPDTQYF. Here the CDR3 DNA reads TGTGCCAGTGGTGGATCGCAAAGGCCAGATACGCAGTATTTT. This sequence joins TRBV19 and TRBJ2-3; D gene unclear. CDR1 and CDR2 from the germline V gene are LNHDA and SQIVND (reference sequence). The CDR3 extends over 14 amino acids. Trimming took 8 bases from V and 4 from J, leaving 16 bases between them.

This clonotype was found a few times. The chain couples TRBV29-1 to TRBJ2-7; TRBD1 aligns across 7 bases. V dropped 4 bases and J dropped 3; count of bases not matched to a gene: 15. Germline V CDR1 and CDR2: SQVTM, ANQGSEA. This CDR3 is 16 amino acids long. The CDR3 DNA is TGCAGCGTTGCCAGGAGCAAGGGGGCGCAGGGCTACGAGCAGTACTTC. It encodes CSVARSKGAQGYEQYF.

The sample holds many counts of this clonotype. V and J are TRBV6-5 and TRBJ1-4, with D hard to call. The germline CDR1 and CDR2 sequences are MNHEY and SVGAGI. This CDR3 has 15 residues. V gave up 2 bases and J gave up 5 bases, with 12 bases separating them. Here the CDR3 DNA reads TGTGCCAGCAGTTACGACACTAGGGCAAATGAAAAACTGTTTTTT. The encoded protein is CASSYDTRANEKLFF.

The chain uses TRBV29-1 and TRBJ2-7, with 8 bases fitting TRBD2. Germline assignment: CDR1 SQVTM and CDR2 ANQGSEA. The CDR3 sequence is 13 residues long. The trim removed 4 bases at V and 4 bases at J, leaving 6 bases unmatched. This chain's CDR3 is CSVVAGGLYEQYF. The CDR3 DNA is TGCAGCGTTGTGGCGGGAGGTCTTTACGAGCAGTACTTC.